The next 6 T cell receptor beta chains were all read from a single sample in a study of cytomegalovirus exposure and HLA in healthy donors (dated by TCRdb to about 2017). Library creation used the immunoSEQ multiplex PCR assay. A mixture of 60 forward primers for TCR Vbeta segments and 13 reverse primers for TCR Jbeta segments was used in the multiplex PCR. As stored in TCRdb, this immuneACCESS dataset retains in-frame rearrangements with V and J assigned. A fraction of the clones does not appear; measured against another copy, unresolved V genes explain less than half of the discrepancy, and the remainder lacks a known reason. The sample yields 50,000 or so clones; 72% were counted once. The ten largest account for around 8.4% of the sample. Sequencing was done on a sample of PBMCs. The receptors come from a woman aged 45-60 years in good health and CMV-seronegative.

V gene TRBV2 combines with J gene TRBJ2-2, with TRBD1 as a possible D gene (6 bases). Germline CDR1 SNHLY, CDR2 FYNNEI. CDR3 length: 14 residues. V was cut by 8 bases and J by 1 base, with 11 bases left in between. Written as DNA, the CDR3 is TGTGCCAGCTTACAGGGAAGGAACACCGGGGAGCTGTTTTTT. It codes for CASLQGRNTGELFF.

The CDR3 here is CASSERAGQGILDQPQHF. The CDR3 DNA follows: TGTGCCAGCAGTGAACGGGCGGGGCAGGGCATTTTGGATCAGCCCCAGCATTTT. The rearrangement uses TRBV6-1 and TRBJ1-5; D is perhaps TRBD1 (5 bases). CDR1 and CDR2 (germline): MNHNS, SASEGT. The ends were cut back, 2 bases at V and 5 bases at J, with 22 bases in the middle. This CDR3 contains 18 residues.

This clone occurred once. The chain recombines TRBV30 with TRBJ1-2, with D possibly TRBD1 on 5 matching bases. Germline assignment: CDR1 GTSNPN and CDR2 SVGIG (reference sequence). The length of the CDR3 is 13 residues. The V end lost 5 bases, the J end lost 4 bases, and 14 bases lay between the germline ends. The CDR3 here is CAWSRQPSYGYTF. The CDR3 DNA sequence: TGTGCCTGGTCTCGACAGCCCTCCTATGGCTACACCTTC.

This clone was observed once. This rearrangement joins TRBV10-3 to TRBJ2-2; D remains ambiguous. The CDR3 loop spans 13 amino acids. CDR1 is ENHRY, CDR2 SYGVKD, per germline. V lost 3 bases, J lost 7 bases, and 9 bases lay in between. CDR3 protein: CAISDRGGGELFF. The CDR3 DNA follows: TGTGCCATCAGTGACCGCGGTGGCGGGGAGCTGTTTTTT.

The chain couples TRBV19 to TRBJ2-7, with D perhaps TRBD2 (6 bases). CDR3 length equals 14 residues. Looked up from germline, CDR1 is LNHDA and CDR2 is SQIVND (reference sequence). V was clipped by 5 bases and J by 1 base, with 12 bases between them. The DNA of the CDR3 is TGTGCCAGTAGTCACGGGGGAAGGTCCTACGAGCAGTACTTC. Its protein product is CASSHGGRSYEQYF.

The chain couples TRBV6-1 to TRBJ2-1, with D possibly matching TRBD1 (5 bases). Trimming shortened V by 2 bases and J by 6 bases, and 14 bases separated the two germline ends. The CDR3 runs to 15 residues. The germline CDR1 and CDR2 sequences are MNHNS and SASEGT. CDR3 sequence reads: CASSEMWGPINEQFF. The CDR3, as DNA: TGTGCCAGCAGTGAAATGTGGGGCCCAATCAATGAGCAGTTCTTC.